This TCR beta chain emerged from a study of cytomegalovirus exposure and HLA in healthy donors. General observations from the study: A few CMV-associated chains were confirmed in vitro to be specific for CMV antigens.

Trimming took 2 bases from V and 2 from J, leaving 9 bases between them. There are 14 residues in the CDR3. Germline V gene data show CDR1 as MNHNY and CDR2 as SVGAGI (reference sequence). Sequencing was performed with immunoSEQ multiplex PCR; in TCRdb, only in-frame clones are kept and a portion is missing. There are about 72,000 clones in the sample; 94% occur only once, and about 1.9% lies in the top ten. As concerns this clone: Its cognate antigen is unknown.

The sample consisted of PBMCs. This receptor was obtained from a woman aged 18 to 35 in good health and CMV-seropositive. The chain joins TRBV6-6 to TRBJ1-1, with D possibly matching TRBD1 (5 bases). Here the CDR3 reads CASSYGDSNTEAFF. The CDR3 DNA follows: TGTGCCAGCAGTTACGGTGACAGTAACACTGAAGCTTTCTTT.